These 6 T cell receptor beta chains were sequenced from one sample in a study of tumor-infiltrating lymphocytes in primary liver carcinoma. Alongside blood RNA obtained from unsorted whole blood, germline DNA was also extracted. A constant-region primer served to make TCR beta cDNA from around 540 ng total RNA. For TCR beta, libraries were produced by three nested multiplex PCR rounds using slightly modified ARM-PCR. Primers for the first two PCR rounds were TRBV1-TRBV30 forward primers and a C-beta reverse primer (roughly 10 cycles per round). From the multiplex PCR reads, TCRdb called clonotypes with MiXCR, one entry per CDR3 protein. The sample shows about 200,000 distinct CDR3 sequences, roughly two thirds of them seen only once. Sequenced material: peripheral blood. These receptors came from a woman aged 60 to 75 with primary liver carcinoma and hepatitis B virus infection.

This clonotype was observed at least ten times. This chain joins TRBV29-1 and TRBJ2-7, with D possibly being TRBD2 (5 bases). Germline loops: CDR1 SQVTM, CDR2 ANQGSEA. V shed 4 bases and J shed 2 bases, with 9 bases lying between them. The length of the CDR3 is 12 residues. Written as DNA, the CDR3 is TGCAGCGTTGCCGGGGTGACCTACGAGCAGTACTTC. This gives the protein CSVAGVTYEQYF.

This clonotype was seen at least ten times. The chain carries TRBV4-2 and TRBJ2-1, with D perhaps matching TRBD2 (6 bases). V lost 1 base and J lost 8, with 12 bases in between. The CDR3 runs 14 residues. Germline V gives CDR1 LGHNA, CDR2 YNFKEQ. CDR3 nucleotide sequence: TGTGCCAGCAGCCAAGGCTCATCGGGGGATGAGCAGTTCTTC. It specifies CASSQGSSGDEQFF.

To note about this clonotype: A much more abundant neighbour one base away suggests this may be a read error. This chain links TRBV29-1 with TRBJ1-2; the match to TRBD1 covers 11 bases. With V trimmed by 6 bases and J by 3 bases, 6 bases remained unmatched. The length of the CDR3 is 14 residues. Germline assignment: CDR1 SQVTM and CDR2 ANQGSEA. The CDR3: CSVTGQGADYGYTF. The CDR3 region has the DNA TGCAGCGTGACCGGACAGGGGGCAGACTATGGCTACACCTTC.

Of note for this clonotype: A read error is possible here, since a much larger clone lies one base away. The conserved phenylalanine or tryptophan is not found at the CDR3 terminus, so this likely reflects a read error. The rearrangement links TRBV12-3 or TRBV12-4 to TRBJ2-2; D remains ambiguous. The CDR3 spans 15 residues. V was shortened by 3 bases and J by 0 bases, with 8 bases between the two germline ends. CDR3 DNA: TGTGCCAGCAGTTTGGGCGGAGCGAACACCGGGGAGCTGTTTTTA. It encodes CASSLGGANTGELFL.

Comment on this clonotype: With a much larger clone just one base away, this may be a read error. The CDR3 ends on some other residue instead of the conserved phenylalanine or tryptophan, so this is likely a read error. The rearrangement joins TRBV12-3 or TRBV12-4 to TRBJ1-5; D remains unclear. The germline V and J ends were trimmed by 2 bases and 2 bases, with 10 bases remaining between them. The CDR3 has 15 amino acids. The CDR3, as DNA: TGTGCCAGCAGTTTAAGTTTACGGGGCAATCAGCCCCAGCATTCT. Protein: CASSLSLRGNQPQHS.

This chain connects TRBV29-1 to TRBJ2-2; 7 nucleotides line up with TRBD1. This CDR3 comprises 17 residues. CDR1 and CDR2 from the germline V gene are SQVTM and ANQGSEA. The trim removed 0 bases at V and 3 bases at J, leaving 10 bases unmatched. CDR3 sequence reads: CSVEDRDAGGYTGELFF. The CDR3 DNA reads TGCAGCGTTGAAGATCGGGATGCAGGGGGATACACCGGGGAGCTGTTTTTT.